The sequence of this TCR beta chain was determined in a study of monozygotic twins with inflammatory bowel disease. Whole-study results and caveats: Researchers report that IBD patients shared fewer clonotypes with others than healthy twins, especially amid disease activity. Patients with IBD had less TCRbeta diversity (inverse Simpson) than their healthy co-twins.

Template switching introduced UMIs that contain a 6-nucleotide sample barcode. The cDNA of both the TCRalpha and TCRbeta chains was subjected to two nested PCRs of about 16 and 10 cycles. TCRdb re-called the 5' RACE reads and shows each CDR3 protein once, DNA omitted. In total, the table holds more than 300,000 distinct CDR3 sequences. As regards this clonotype: No antigen is known for it.

The CDR3 has 15 residues. From germline, CDR1 is SGDLS and CDR2 YYNGEE. The sequenced sample consisted of blood. The chain joins TRBV9 to TRBJ2-2; TCRdb calls TRBD1, which cannot be checked without DNA. The sequence came from a human donor with ulcerative colitis or Crohn's disease, or a healthy co-twin of an affected twin (not recorded which). CDR3 protein: CASSPRTGTTGELFF.